Presented here are 18 T cell receptor beta chains from one specimen sequenced in a study of T cell repertoires in cytomegalovirus infection. Their antigen targets remain unknown. TCRdb re-analysed the reads in MiXCR, keeping a single row per CDR3 protein. The sample contains 700,000 to 850,000 distinct CDR3 sequences, approximately 29% of which appear only once. Here the sequenced sample was cultured CD8+ T cells from PBMCs, taken from culture after CMV antigen stimulation. Every receptor here comes from a human donor in good health (CMV status not recorded). Some clones in this sample may be carry-over from other donors' samples.

The J gene is TRBJ2-3, the V gene TRBV7-4, with D tentatively TRBD2 (6 bases). The CDR3 extends over 15 amino acids. The V gene's germline CDR1 is SGHVT and CDR2 SQSDAQ. V was shortened by 2 bases and J by 3 bases, with 12 bases between the two germline ends. The CDR3 DNA is TGTGCCAGCAGCTTATGGGAGGCATTGACAGATACGCAGTATTTT. Encoded protein: CASSLWEALTDTQYF. Complete variable domain (other parts from reference TRBV7-4 and TRBJ2-3): GAGVSQSPRYKVAKRGRDVALRCDSISGHVTLYWYRQTLGQGSEVLTYSQSDAQRDKSGRPSGRFSAERPERSVSTLKIQRTEQGDSAVYLCASSLWEALTDTQYFGPGTRLTVL.

This clonotype was recorded many times. The chain combines TRBV7-9 with TRBJ1-1; D call uncertain. This CDR3 region has 16 residues. Trimming cost V 5 bases and J 1 base, with 17 bases left between them. The germline gives CDR1 SEHNR, CDR2 FQNEAQ (reference sequence). The CDR3 loop reads CASSGWVPRANTEAFF. The CDR3 DNA reads TGTGCCAGCAGCGGATGGGTGCCTCGCGCGAACACTGAAGCTTTCTTT. Drawing the rest from reference TRBV7-9 and TRBJ1-1, the complete variable domain is DTGVSQNPRHKITKRGQNVTFRCDPISEHNRLYWYRQTLGQGPEFLTYFQNEAQLEKSRLLSDRFSAERPKGSFSTLEIQRTEQGDSAMYLCASSGWVPRANTEAFFGQGTRLTVV.

This clonotype has more than one count but fewer than ten. The V and J genes are TRBV11-1 and TRBJ1-1; D is unclear. Germline V gene data show CDR1 as SGHAT and CDR2 as FQDESV (reference sequence). V lost 5 bases to trimming and J lost 10 bases, with 20 bases between them. The CDR3 is made up of 14 amino acids. The CDR3: CASSPLVGYRGAFF. As DNA, the CDR3 is TGTGCCAGCAGCCCGCTTGTCGGGTATCGGGGAGCTTTCTTT.

Turning to this clonotype: One junction end does not reproduce the germline sequence, and a read error may be involved. The chain carries TRBV10-2 and TRBJ1-1; TRBD1 aligns across 8 bases. This CDR3 contains 14 residues. The germline V gene encodes CDR1 WSHSY and CDR2 SAAADI. DNA of the CDR3: TGCGCCAGCAGTCCCGGGACAGGACCACTTAGGGGAGGCTTT. This gives the protein CASSPGTGPLRGGF.

The chain couples TRBV19 to TRBJ2-1, with D perhaps matching TRBD1 (5 bases). V lost 3 bases, J lost 4 bases, and 10 bases lay in between. This CDR3 has 14 residues. In germline, CDR1 is LNHDA, CDR2 SQIVND (reference sequence). DNA of the CDR3: TGTGCCAGTAGTATCACTCCAGGGTACAATGAGCAGTTCTTC. Its protein product is CASSITPGYNEQFF.

This clonotype was counted between two and nine times. The chain combines TRBV11-3 with TRBJ2-7, with TRBD1 matching over 8 bases. Germline-derived CDR1 and CDR2 are SGHNT and YENEEA. J was trimmed by 3 bases and V by 5 bases; bases with no gene match: 3. The CDR3 consists of 13 residues. The CDR3 sequence: CASSDGTGYEQYF. The CDR3 DNA reads as TGTGCCAGCAGCGACGGGACAGGCTACGAGCAGTACTTC.

The sample holds many counts of this clonotype. The CDR3 bases are TGTGCCAGCAGCTTAGAGGGGGCTGGGGCCAACGTCCTGACTTTC. Encoded protein: CASSLEGAGANVLTF. The gene calls are TRBV7-9 and TRBJ2-6; tentatively, D is TRBD1 (6 bases). The germline V gene has CDR1 SEHNR and CDR2 FQNEAQ (reference sequence). The V end was cut by 1 base, the J end by 2 bases, with 6 bases between. The CDR3 has 15 residues.

This clonotype has a handful of counts. The gene calls are TRBV13 and TRBJ2-2; TRBD1 might be the D (6 bases). Germline V CDR1 and CDR2: PRHDT, FYEKMQ (reference sequence). This CDR3 spans 15 amino acids. The V and J ends lost 4 bases and 0 bases respectively, with 9 bases between them. This chain's CDR3 is CASSSNRANTGELFF. The CDR3 coding sequence is TGTGCCAGCAGCTCTAACAGGGCGAACACCGGGGAGCTGTTTTTT.

V gene TRBV6-5 combines with J gene TRBJ1-1, with 7 bases lining up with TRBD1. This CDR3 comprises 17 residues. Germline V lookup: CDR1 MNHEY, CDR2 SVGAGI. Unmatched junction bases numbered 9, after V lost 2 bases and J lost 0 bases. CDR3 sequence (DNA): TGTGCCAGCAGTTACGAAGGGACAGAAATTTTGAACACTGAAGCTTTCTTT. This gives the protein CASSYEGTEILNTEAFF.

This clonotype turned up a few times. The rearrangement links TRBV27 to TRBJ2-7; 10 nucleotides line up with TRBD2. Trimming cost V 5 bases and J 5 bases; bases outside gene matches: 6. The CDR3 runs to 14 residues. The germline CDR1 and CDR2 sequences are MNHEY and SMNVEV (reference sequence). The CDR3 coding sequence is TGTGCCAGCAGTCTTATAGCGGGGGGCGACGAGCAGTACGTC. This codes for CASSLIAGGDEQYV.

The chain links TRBV19 to TRBJ1-4; D is undetermined. The CDR3 spans 13 residues. CDR1 is LNHDA, CDR2 SQIVND, per germline (reference sequence). Trimming took 4 bases from V and 4 from J, leaving 7 bases between them. The CDR3 nucleotides are TGTGCCAGTAGTAGTGGAGATAATGAAAAACTGTTTTTT. This gives the protein CASSSGDNEKLFF.

This clonotype was seen repeatedly, ten times or more. The gene calls are TRBV12-3 or TRBV12-4 and TRBJ2-5; 7 bases agree with TRBD1. CDR3 size: 16 residues. J gave up 3 bases and V 7 bases, and 14 bases lay outside the gene matches. The chain's CDR3 is CASNWTPQGEEETQYF. The CDR3 DNA is TGTGCCAGCAATTGGACCCCTCAGGGGGAAGAAGAGACCCAGTACTTC.

This clonotype came up a few times. The genes are TRBV27 and TRBJ2-7, with no clear D. The CDR3 is 14 residues long. Germline V gene sequence: CDR1 MNHEY, CDR2 SMNVEV (reference sequence). Trimming took 2 bases from V and 2 from J, leaving 10 bases between them. The CDR3 region is CASSLTPFAYEQYF. DNA of the CDR3: TGTGCCAGCAGTTTAACCCCATTCGCCTACGAGCAGTACTTC.

The chain employs TRBV9 and TRBJ2-7; weak D call: TRBD1 (7 bases). V lost 4 bases, J lost 5 bases, and 16 bases lay in between. Germline V gene data show CDR1 as SGDLS and CDR2 as YYNGEE. The CDR3 covers 14 residues. CDR3 sequence (DNA): TGTGCCAGCAGCCCGCGGGACAGCAACCACGAGCAGTACGTC. Translation gives CASSPRDSNHEQYV.

Turning to this clonotype: The junction and the germline gene differ at one end; a read error may be behind it. The chain uses TRBV4-3 and TRBJ2-2; 8 nucleotides match TRBD1. Germline CDR1 and CDR2: LGHNA and YSLEER. CDR3 size: 16 residues. This CDR3 is CASSQGGQGRTGELLF. The CDR3 DNA follows: TGCGCCAGCAGCCAAGGAGGACAGGGCAGAACCGGGGAGCTGCTTTTT.

This clonotype appeared a few times. CDR3 residues: CASRSDGYTF. CDR3 DNA: TGTGCCAGCAGAAGTGATGGCTACACCTTC. This chain joins TRBV7-9 and TRBJ1-2; no firm D call. This CDR3 contains 10 residues. The germline V gene has CDR1 SEHNR and CDR2 FQNEAQ (reference sequence). V shed 6 bases and J shed 6 bases, with 5 bases lying between them.

The V call is TRBV5-4, the J call TRBJ2-7, with 12 bases matching TRBD1. The V gene's germline CDR1 is SGHNT and CDR2 YYREEE (reference sequence). CDR3 length equals 14 residues. Unmatched junction bases numbered 5, after V lost 4 bases and J lost 6 bases. This chain's CDR3 is CASSGDRGPLEQYV. The CDR3 DNA sequence: TGTGCCAGCAGCGGGGACAGGGGGCCCCTCGAGCAGTACGTC.

This chain connects TRBV10-3 to TRBJ2-1; 12 bases line up with TRBD2. The CDR3 totals 13 residues. The V gene's germline CDR1 is ENHRY and CDR2 SYGVKD. The junction had 6 bases not matched to a gene; V was cut back by 11 bases and J by 7 bases. The CDR3 reads CASTSGGFNEQFF. The DNA of the CDR3 is TGTGCCTCAACTAGCGGGGGGTTTAATGAGCAGTTCTTC.